The sequence of this T cell receptor (beta chain) was determined in a study of T cell responses to AZD1222 COVID-19 vaccine. Study-level results: It was only a handful of AZD1222 recipients who were seropositive at baseline. The donors showed a predominance of white British ancestry and of females, with possible underestimation of clonal diversity. Samples come after the peak T cell response, not at day 14. Nearly half of spike-specific TCRs reportedly target variant regions that are unmutated in the B.1.351 and B.1.1.7 variants.

In regard to this clone: Its antigen is not known.

Here immunoSEQ multiplex PCR was the method, and the copy in TCRdb shows in-frame clones only, minus some. The sample records fewer than 65,000 clones, about 90% being singletons. Per the germline V gene, CDR1 is LGHDT and CDR2 is YNNKEL (reference sequence). The CDR3 covers 13 residues. Trimming removed 1 base at V and 8 bases at J, with 11 bases between. The sample here was peripheral blood, taken 28 days after the second AZD1222 dose. This receptor was obtained from an adult who received the AZD1222 COVID-19 vaccine. The V and J genes are TRBV3-1 (or the pseudogene TRBV3-2) and TRBJ1-2; D gene unclear. This chain's CDR3 is CASSQGREGGYTF. The CDR3 nucleotides read TGTGCCAGCAGCCAAGGTAGAGAGGGAGGCTACACCTTC.